Listed below are T cell receptor beta chains from one sample, sequenced in a study of ipilimumab plus nivolumab after autologous stem cell transplantation. TCRdb's copy holds only in-frame clones and misses some; the assay was immunoSEQ multiplex PCR. The sample consists of 11,000 or so clones, around 75% of them appearing once. The sample was PBMCs, taken in a trial of ipilimumab plus nivolumab as post-transplant consolidation. The receptors here all came from a male donor with multiple myeloma. The CDR3 runs from the conserved cysteine through the conserved F or W. D genes are given only for firm matches. Rows may omit the clone size; those that give it use once, few, many or a size class.

j_call | clone_size | d_call | v_call | cdr3_nt | cdr3_aa
TRBJ1-5 | NA | NA | TRBV6-6 | TGTGCCAGCAGTTACCCAGGGGAAAATCAGCCCCAGCATTTT | CASSYPGENQPQHF
TRBJ1-5 | NA | NA | TRBV2 | TGTGCCAGCAGCCGGGAGTTTTTGGGCAATCAGCCCCAGCATTTT | CASSREFLGNQPQHF
TRBJ1-2 | NA | NA | TRBV5-6 | TGTGCCAGCAGACCCGGGGGTGGGGGCCACTATGGCTACACCTTC | CASRPGGGGHYGYTF
TRBJ1-2 | NA | NA | TRBV20-1 | TGCAGTGCCACGACCAGGGGCGGCTACACCTTC | CSATTRGGYTF
TRBJ2-2 | NA | NA | TRBV7-9 | TGTGCCAGCAGCCCTTCAAGGGGGGGTACGAACACCGGGGAGCTGTTTTTT | CASSPSRGGTNTGELFF
TRBJ1-1 | NA | NA | TRBV7-2 | TGTGCCAGCAGCACCTCGTGGGGTGAAGCTTTCTTT | CASSTSWGEAFF
TRBJ2-1 | NA | TRBD1 | TRBV7-9 | TGTGCCAGCAGCCGCCTGAGACAGGGCCGTTCCCTCTTCGACAATGAGCAGTTCTTC | CASSRLRQGRSLFDNEQFF
TRBJ1-1 | NA | NA | TRBV6-5 | TGTGCCAGCAGCCTACAGGGTAACACTGAAGCTTTCTTT | CASSLQGNTEAFF
TRBJ1-2 | NA | NA | TRBV7-9 | TGTGCCAGCAGCTCTACCACGAGCCGAAAGGGGGGCTACACCTTC | CASSSTTSRKGGYTF
TRBJ1-3 | NA | TRBD1 | TRBV5-4 | TGTGCCAGCAGCTTGGGCGGGGAGACAGGGGGAAACACCATATATTTT | CASSLGGETGGNTIYF
TRBJ2-1 | NA | TRBD2 | TRBV5-5 | TGTGCCAGCAGCTTTCCCCCAGGGACTAGCGGTTACAATGAGCAGTTCTTC | CASSFPPGTSGYNEQFF
TRBJ2-1 | NA | NA | TRBV15 | TGTGCCACCAGCAGAGATATGCGCGATGAGCAGTTCTTC | CATSRDMRDEQFF
TRBJ2-3 | NA | TRBD2 | TRBV4-1 | TGCGCCAGCAGCCTAGCGGGGGGGCCTGGAGATACGCAGTATTTT | CASSLAGGPGDTQYF
TRBJ2-1 | NA | NA | TRBV6-1 | TGTGCCAGCAGTGAAGGGCCGCATGAGCAGTTCTTC | CASSEGPHEQFF
TRBJ2-5 | medium-sized | NA | TRBV5-6 | TGTGCCAGCAGCTTTACCCAGGGACGAAAGACCCAGTACTTC | CASSFTQGRKTQYF
TRBJ2-3 | once | NA | TRBV11-2 | TGTGCCAGCAGCTTAGGTTCCCCCCTCGGCACAGATACGCAGTATTTT | CASSLGSPLGTDTQYF
TRBJ2-7 | NA | NA | TRBV19 | TGTGCCAGTAGTAAAAGAATAGCTACCGACATCTACGAGCAGTACTTC | CASSKRIATDIYEQYF
TRBJ1-4 | NA | NA | TRBV2 | TGTGCCTCAAACGGGGCCAGCTCCTATGAAAAACTGTTTTTT | CASNGASSYEKLFF
TRBJ2-2 | NA | TRBD2 | TRBV6-6 | TGTGCCACCGATGACTTGGGGGGGGGAGGCACCGGGGAGCTGTTTTTT | CATDDLGGGGTGELFF
TRBJ2-5 | NA | NA | TRBV18 | TGTGCCAGCTCACCACAGGAGGAGACCCAGTACTTC | CASSPQEETQYF
TRBJ1-2 | NA | NA | TRBV28 | TGTGCCAGCAGTCAGGGACACGGGGGATATGGCTACACCTTC | CASSQGHGGYGYTF
TRBJ2-3 | NA | TRBD1 | TRBV4-1 | TGCGCCAGCAGCCAAGATTGGGGACAGGGGGCTGATACGCAGTATTTT | CASSQDWGQGADTQYF
TRBJ2-3 | NA | TRBD2 | TRBV5-1 | TGCGCCAGCAGCCGGGAGGCGAGCACAGATACGCAGTATTTT | CASSREASTDTQYF
TRBJ2-5 | NA | TRBD2 | TRBV29-1 | TGCAGCCTGAGCGGGGACTTCGGGGAGACCCAGTACTTC | CSLSGDFGETQYF
TRBJ1-1 | NA | NA | TRBV19 | TGTGCCAGTGGGTATGGAGGTGAAGCTTTCTTT | CASGYGGEAFF
TRBJ2-3 | NA | TRBD2 | TRBV7-8 | TGTGCCAGCAGCTTAAGCCCGTCTAGCGGCGTAGATACGCAGTATTTT | CASSLSPSSGVDTQYF
TRBJ2-7 | NA | NA | TRBV27 | TGTGCCAGCAGTTTCGGGCCCGGGACTGGATCCTACGAGCAGTACTTC | CASSFGPGTGSYEQYF
TRBJ1-4 | NA | NA | TRBV11-2 | TGTGCCAGCAGCCTCTACAGGTGGGATGAAAAACTGTTTTTT | CASSLYRWDEKLFF
TRBJ2-7 | few | NA | TRBV10-3 | TGTGCCATCAGTGTGGACCAAAACTCCTACGAGCAGTACTTC | CAISVDQNSYEQYF
TRBJ1-5 | NA | NA | TRBV5-8 | TGTGCCAGCAGCAACCTAATCGGCAGCAATCAGCCCCAGCATTTT | CASSNLIGSNQPQHF
TRBJ2-7 | NA | NA | TRBV7-6 | TGTGCCAGCAGCTTCCGGGAAGACGTCTCCTACGAGCAGTACTTC | CASSFREDVSYEQYF
TRBJ1-4 | NA | TRBD1 | TRBV25-1 | TGTGCCAGCAGTGAAATGGAAATGGACAGGGTCGCTGAAAAACTGTTTTTT | CASSEMEMDRVAEKLFF
TRBJ2-1 | NA | TRBD1 | TRBV5-6 | TGTGCCAGCAGCTTGGACACAGGGGGCTCCTACAATGAGCAGTTCTTC | CASSLDTGGSYNEQFF
TRBJ1-2 | NA | NA | TRBV7-9 | TGCGCCAGCAGCCAATGGGGAGTTGTGGATGGCTACACCTTC | CASSQWGVVDGYTF
TRBJ2-7 | NA | TRBD1 | TRBV5-1 | TGCGCCAGCAGGGGACAGGGGACCGAAAGGACATTTTTC | CASRGQGTERTFF
TRBJ2-6 | NA | NA | TRBV11-2 | TGTGCCAGCAGCTCGTTCGGGACCTCTATCCCTGGGGCCAACGTCCTGACTTTC | CASSSFGTSIPGANVLTF
TRBJ1-1 | NA | NA | TRBV7-2 | TGTGCCAGCAGCTTAAGCGGGGGCGCCGGGACTGAAGCTTTCTTT | CASSLSGGAGTEAFF
TRBJ2-1 | once | NA | TRBV6-6 | TGTGCCAGCAGTTACTCGACGAATGAGCAGTTCTTC | CASSYSTNEQFF
TRBJ1-4 | NA | NA | TRBV30 | TGTGCCGCCTACACCGGGACCACGAATGAAAAACTGTTTTTT | CAAYTGTTNEKLFF
TRBJ2-7 | NA | TRBD2 | TRBV29-1 | TGCAGCGTGACCCCCGGGACTAGCGGGGGGAACTACGAGCAGTACTTC | CSVTPGTSGGNYEQYF
TRBJ1-2 | NA | NA | TRBV5-4 | TGTGCCAGCAGCTTGCAGGGCCCTTATGGCTACACCTTC | CASSLQGPYGYTF